This TCR beta chain was identified in a study of regulatory T cells in long-lasting Graves disease. Findings and limits, study-wide: Patients with persistent disease showed a bias toward TRBV28, TRBJ1-2 and TRBJ2-5.

With iRepertoire HTBI primers and Arm-PCR of CDR3 regions, TCR beta libraries were built. MiXCR, applied by TCRdb to the multiplex PCR reads, yields one record per CDR3 protein. The sample carries 420,000 or so distinct CDR3 sequences, approximately 16% recorded once. Germline CDR1 reads SGHDT; CDR2 reads YYEEEE. The germline V and J ends were trimmed by 1 base and 10 bases, with 14 bases remaining between them. The CDR3 sequence is 13 residues long. This clonotype has only a few counts. The antigen is undetermined. Time point in this sample: newly diagnosed GD, antithyroid drugs for less than 3 months. Preparation of the TCR library used RNA extracted from PBMCs. EDTA tubes held 9 to 10 milliliters of peripheral blood from each patient. This sample was also put to use in a study of T cells in Graves' hyperthyroidism and ophthalmopathy. As that report states: A first-round RT-PCR of the TCR CDR3 used the HTBI primer set.

The TCR sequence derives from a young woman with Graves disease. The chain has TRBV5-6 and TRBJ1-2, with no clear D. Source: peripheral blood mononuclear cells (PBMCs), taken at new diagnosis, from a patient treated with antithyroid drugs. CDR3 nucleotide sequence: TGTGCCAGCAGCTTGACCAATGGGGTTGACTACACCTTC. It specifies CASSLTNGVDYTF.